The sequence of this T cell receptor beta chain was determined in a study of blood T cell repertoires in COVID-19. Study as a whole: Samples representing acute and convalescent COVID-19 were sourced from the United States, Italy and Spain. In each case, the material was cDNA or gDNA derived from T cells, B-cell-depleted T cells, or PBMCs.

Researchers sorted participants into cohorts using their self-reported clinical history. Profiling relied on immunoSEQ multiplex PCR, and the TCRdb table lists in-frame clones only, not all of them. This sample has hundreds of thousands of clones; roughly 90% occur once, and the top ten carry roughly 1.6%. V gave up 2 bases and J gave up 1 base, with 11 bases separating them. CDR3 size: 15 residues. Germline assignment: CDR1 SGHAT and CDR2 FQNNGV. This TCR was sampled from a woman aged 18-29 years with acute COVID-19. The specimen was PBMCs or T cells enriched from blood (not recorded which). The chain combines TRBV11-2 with TRBJ1-1, with a tentative D call TRBD1 (5 bases). DNA of the CDR3: TGTGCCAGCAGCTTACGGGGGGAGCGGAACACTGAAGCTTTCTTT. Its protein is CASSLRGERNTEAFF.